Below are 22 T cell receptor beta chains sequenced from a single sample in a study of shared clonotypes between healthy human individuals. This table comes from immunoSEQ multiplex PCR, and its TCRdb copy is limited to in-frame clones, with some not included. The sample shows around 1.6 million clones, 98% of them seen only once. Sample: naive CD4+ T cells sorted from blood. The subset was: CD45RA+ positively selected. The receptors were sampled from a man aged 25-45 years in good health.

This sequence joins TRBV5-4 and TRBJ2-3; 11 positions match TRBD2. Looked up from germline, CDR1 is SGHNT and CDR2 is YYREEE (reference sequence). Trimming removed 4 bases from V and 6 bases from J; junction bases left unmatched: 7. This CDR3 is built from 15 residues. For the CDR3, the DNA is TGTGCCAGCAGCCGAACTAGCGGGAGTGAGGATACGCAGTATTTT. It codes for CASSRTSGSEDTQYF.

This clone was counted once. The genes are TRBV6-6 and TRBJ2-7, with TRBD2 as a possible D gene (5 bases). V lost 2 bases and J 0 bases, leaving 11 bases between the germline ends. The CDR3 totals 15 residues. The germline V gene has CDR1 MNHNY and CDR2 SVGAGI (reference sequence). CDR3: CASSYDPSSSYEQYF. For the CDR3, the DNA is TGTGCCAGCAGTTACGATCCTAGCTCCTCCTACGAGCAGTACTTC.

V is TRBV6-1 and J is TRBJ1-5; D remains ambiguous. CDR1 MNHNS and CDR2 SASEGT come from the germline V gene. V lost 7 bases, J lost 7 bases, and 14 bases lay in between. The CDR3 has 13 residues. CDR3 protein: CASTLTLLQPQHF. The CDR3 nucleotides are TGTGCCAGCACCCTGACCCTTCTACAGCCCCAGCATTTT.

CDR3 sequence: CASSPPYTGGGYTEAFF. The CDR3 nucleotides are TGTGCCAGCTCACCGCCTTACACAGGGGGCGGATACACTGAAGCTTTCTTT. The chain carries TRBV18 and TRBJ1-1; 9 bases agree with TRBD1. The germline gives CDR1 KGHSH, CDR2 LQKENI. The V and J ends lost 3 bases and 3 bases, in that order; junction bases with no gene match: 11. The CDR3 loop spans 17 amino acids.

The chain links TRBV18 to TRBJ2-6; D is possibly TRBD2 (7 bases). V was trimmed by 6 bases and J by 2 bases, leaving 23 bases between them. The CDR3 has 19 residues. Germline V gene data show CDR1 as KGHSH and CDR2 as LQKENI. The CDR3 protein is CASSDSFSRGAAGANVLTF. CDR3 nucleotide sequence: TGTGCCAGCTCCGACTCTTTTTCCCGGGGGGCTGCTGGGGCCAACGTCCTGACTTTC.

Here the CDR3 reads CASSPRASGSYGAPYEQYF. As DNA, the CDR3 is TGTGCCAGCTCTCCCCGGGCTAGCGGGAGTTATGGGGCGCCCTACGAGCAGTACTTC. The genes are TRBV18 and TRBJ2-7; TRBD2 aligns across 10 bases. This CDR3 has 19 residues. The V and J ends lost 6 bases and 2 bases, in that order; junction bases with no gene match: 19. Germline-derived CDR1 and CDR2 are KGHSH and LQKENI.

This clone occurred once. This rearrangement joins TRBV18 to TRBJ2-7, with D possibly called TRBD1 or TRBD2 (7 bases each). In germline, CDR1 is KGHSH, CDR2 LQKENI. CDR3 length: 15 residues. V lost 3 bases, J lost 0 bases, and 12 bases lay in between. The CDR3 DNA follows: TGTGCCAGCTCACCGGGAGGGGACAGCTCCTACGAGCAGTACTTC. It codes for CASSPGGDSSYEQYF.

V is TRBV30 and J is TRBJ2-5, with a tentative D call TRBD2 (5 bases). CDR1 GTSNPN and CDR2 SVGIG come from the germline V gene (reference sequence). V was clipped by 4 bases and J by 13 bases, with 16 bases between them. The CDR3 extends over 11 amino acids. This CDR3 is CAWIGDRGGYF. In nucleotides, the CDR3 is TGTGCCTGGATAGGAGACCGGGGTGGGTACTTC. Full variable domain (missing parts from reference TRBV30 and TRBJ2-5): SQTIHQWPATLVQPVGSPLSLECTVEGTSNPNLYWYRQAAGRGLQLLFYSVGIGQISSEVPQNLSASRPQDRQFILSSKKLLLSDSGFYLCAWIGDRGGYFGPGTRLLVL.

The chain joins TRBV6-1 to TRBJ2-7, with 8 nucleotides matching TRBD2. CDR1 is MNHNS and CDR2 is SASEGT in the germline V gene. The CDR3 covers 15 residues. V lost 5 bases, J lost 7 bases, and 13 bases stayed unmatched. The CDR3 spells CASSLERGYSGEQYF. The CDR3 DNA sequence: TGTGCCAGCAGTCTCGAGCGGGGGTACTCGGGGGAGCAGTACTTC.

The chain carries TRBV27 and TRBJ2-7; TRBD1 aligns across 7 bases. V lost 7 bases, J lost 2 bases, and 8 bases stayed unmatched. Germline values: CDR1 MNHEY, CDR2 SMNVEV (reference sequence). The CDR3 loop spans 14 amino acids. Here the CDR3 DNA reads TGTGCCAGCAAACGACAGGGCGCCACCTACGAGCAGTACTTC. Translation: CASKRQGATYEQYF.

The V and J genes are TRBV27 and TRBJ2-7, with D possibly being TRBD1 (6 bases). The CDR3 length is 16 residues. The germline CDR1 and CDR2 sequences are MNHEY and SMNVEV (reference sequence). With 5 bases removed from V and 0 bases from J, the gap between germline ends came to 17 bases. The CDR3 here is CASSPYNLRGSYEQYF. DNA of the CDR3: TGTGCCAGCAGTCCCTACAACCTCAGGGGCTCCTACGAGCAGTACTTC.

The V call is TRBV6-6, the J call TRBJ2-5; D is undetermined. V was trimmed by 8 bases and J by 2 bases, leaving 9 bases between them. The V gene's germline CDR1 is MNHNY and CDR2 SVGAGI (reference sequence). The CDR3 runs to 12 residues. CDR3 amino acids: CASSDQQETQYF. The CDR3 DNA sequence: TGTGCCAGCTCGGACCAGCAAGAGACCCAGTACTTC.

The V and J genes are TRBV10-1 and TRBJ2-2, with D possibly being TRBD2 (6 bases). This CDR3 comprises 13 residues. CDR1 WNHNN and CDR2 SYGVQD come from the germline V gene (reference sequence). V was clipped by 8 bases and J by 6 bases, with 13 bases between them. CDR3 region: CASSGLVSGELFF. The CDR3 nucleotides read TGCGCCAGCTCGGGACTTGTCTCCGGGGAGCTGTTTTTT.

The CDR3 loop is CASSETWGTGELFF. CDR3 DNA sequence: TGTGCCAGCAGTGAAACGTGGGGCACCGGGGAGCTGTTTTTT. V usage is TRBV6-1 and J usage is TRBJ2-2; D not resolved. The germline gives CDR1 MNHNS, CDR2 SASEGT. Trimming shortened V by 2 bases and J by 4 bases, and 8 bases separated the two germline ends. The CDR3 has 14 amino acids.

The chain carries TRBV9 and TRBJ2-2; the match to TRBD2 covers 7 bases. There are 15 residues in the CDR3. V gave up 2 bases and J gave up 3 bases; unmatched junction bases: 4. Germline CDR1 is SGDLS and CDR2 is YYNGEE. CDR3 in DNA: TGTGCCAGCAGCGTGCTAGCGGATCACACCGGGGAGCTGTTTTTT. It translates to CASSVLADHTGELFF.

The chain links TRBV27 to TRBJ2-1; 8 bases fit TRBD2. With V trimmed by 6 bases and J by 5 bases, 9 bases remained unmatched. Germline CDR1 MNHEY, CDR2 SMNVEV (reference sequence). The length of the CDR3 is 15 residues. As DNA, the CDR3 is TGTGCCAGCAGCCCCCTAGCGGGCCAAAACAATGAGCAGTTCTTC. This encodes CASSPLAGQNNEQFF.

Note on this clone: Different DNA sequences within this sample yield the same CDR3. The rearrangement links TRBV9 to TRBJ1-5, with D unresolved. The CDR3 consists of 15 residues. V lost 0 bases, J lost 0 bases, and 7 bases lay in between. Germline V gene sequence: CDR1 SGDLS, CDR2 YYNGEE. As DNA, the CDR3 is TGTGCCAGCAGCGTAGATGATTATAGCAATCAGCCCCAGCATTTT. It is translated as CASSVDDYSNQPQHF.

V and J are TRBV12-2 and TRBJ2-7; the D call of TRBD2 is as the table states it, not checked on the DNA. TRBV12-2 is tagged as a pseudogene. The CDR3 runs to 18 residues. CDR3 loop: CASRFRAPRSRPSYEQYF. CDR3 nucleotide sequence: TGTGCAAGTCGCTTCCGCGCCCCCCGGTCTCGCCCCTCCTACGAGCAGTACTTC.

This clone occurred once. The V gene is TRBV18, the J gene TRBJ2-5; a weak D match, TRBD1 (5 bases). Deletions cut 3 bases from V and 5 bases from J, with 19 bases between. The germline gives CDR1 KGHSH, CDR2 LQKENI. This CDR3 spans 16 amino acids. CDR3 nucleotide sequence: TGTGCCAGCTCACCGCCCCAGGGTTCCCATGGTGAGACCCAGTACTTC. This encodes CASSPPQGSHGETQYF.

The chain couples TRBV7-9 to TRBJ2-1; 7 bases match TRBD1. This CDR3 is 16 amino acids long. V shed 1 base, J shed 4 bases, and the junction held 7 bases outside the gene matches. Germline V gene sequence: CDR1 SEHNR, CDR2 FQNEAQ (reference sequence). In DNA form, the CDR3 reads TGTGCCAGCAGCTTAGGATCACCGGGACAGTACAATGAGCAGTTCTTC. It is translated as CASSLGSPGQYNEQFF.

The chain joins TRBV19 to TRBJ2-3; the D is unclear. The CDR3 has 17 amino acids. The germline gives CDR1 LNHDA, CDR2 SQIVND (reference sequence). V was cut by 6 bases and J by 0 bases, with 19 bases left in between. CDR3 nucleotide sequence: TGTGCCAGTAGGAGGTTGTACTCAGCGACTAGCACAGATACGCAGTATTTT. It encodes CASRRLYSATSTDTQYF.

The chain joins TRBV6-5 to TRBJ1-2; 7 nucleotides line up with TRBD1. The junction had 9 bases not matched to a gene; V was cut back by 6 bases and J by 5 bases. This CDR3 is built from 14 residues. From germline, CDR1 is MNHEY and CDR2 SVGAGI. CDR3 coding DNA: TGTGCCAGCAGCCTACTACAGGGGACATATGGCTACACCTTC. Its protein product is CASSLLQGTYGYTF.